These T cell receptor beta chains were read from a single sample in a study of blood T cell repertoires in COVID-19. Sequencing used immunoSEQ multiplex PCR; TCRdb keeps in-frame clones, though not all of them. The repertoire includes 55,000 to 75,000 clones, roughly nine tenths of them detected once, and about 1.3% sits in the top ten. Sequenced: peripheral blood. The receptors here all came from a man aged 55 to 70 with acute or convalescent COVID-19. Each CDR3 is given with its conserved first and last residue. Fields, in order: J gene, D gene, clone size, V gene, CDR3 protein, CDR3 DNA. A D gene is named only where the DNA matches it firmly. Size values are once, few and many counts, or a class for expanded clones, and some rows have none.

TRBJ2-7 | NA | NA | TRBV4-1 | CASSQVRDYEQYF | TGCGCCAGCAGCCAAGTCCGGGACTACGAGCAGTACTTC
TRBJ1-1 | TRBD1 | NA | TRBV4-1 | CASSLGTGGRWNTEAFF | TGCGCCAGCAGCCTCGGGACAGGGGGCCGGTGGAACACTGAAGCTTTCTTT
TRBJ1-6 | NA | NA | TRBV7-8 | CASSLSGNNSPLHF | TGTGCCAGCAGCTTATCAGGGAACAATTCACCCCTCCACTTT
TRBJ1-2 | NA | NA | TRBV6-5 | CASSPGTGYYGYTF | TGTGCCAGCAGTCCCGGCACGGGGTACTATGGCTACACCTTC
TRBJ2-3 | TRBD1 | NA | TRBV7-9 | CASSFRTGGSRTDTQYF | TGTGCCAGCAGCTTCCGGACAGGGGGCAGTCGCACAGATACGCAGTATTTT
TRBJ2-5 | TRBD1 | NA | TRBV19 | CASRDRGQETQYF | TGTGCCAGTCGTGACAGGGGGCAAGAGACCCAGTACTTC
TRBJ2-3 | NA | NA | TRBV7-2 | CASSLMSNRNTDTQYF | TGTGCCAGCAGCTTAATGAGCAACAGAAACACAGATACGCAGTATTTT
TRBJ1-3 | NA | NA | TRBV11-2 | CASSLGPVPNTIYF | TGTGCCAGCAGCTTGGGGCCCGTACCGAACACCATATATTTT
TRBJ1-6 | TRBD1 | NA | TRBV27 | CASSLVDRAESPLHF | TGTGCCAGCAGTTTGGTTGACAGGGCCGAGTCACCCCTCCACTTT
TRBJ2-7 | NA | NA | TRBV5-1 | CASSRQKPDDGQYF | TGCGCCAGCAGCCGACAAAAACCAGACGATGGGCAGTACTTC
TRBJ2-2 | TRBD1 | NA | TRBV3-1/TRBV3-2 | CASSQGTGGSTGELFF | TGTGCCAGCAGCCAGGGGACAGGGGGGTCGACCGGGGAGCTGTTTTTT
TRBJ1-1 | NA | NA | TRBV4-1 | CASSQVRLAGYTEAFF | TGCGCCAGCAGCCAAGTTCGCCTGGCGGGGTACACTGAAGCTTTCTTT
TRBJ2-3 | TRBD1 | NA | TRBV5-4 | CASSLGTGDDTQYF | TGTGCCAGCAGCTTGGGGACAGGGGATGATACGCAGTATTTT
TRBJ1-5 | NA | NA | TRBV5-6 | CASSLYRAINQPQHF | TGTGCCAGCAGCTTGTACAGGGCCATCAATCAGCCCCAGCATTTT
TRBJ2-2 | NA | NA | TRBV3-1/TRBV3-2 | CASNPGPNTGELFF | TGTGCCAGCAATCCAGGGCCGAACACCGGGGAGCTGTTTTTT
TRBJ1-2 | NA | NA | TRBV27 | CASSLRLGANYGYTF | TGTGCCAGCAGTTTAAGGCTAGGGGCCAACTATGGCTACACCTTC
TRBJ2-1 | TRBD1 | NA | TRBV30 | CAWMTGVAYNEQFF | TGTGCCTGGATGACAGGGGTGGCCTACAATGAGCAGTTCTTC
TRBJ1-1 | NA | NA | TRBV4-1 | CASSQSDSMNTEAFF | TGCGCCAGCAGCCAAAGCGACAGCATGAACACTGAAGCTTTCTTT
TRBJ2-3 | NA | NA | TRBV27 | CASTRADTQYF | TGTGCCAGTACCAGGGCAGATACGCAGTATTTT
TRBJ1-1 | TRBD1 | NA | TRBV27 | CASRGRGTGDTEAFF | TGTGCCAGCAGGGGCCGAGGGACAGGGGACACTGAAGCTTTCTTT
TRBJ2-3 | TRBD1 | NA | TRBV5-1 | CASSLPRQGGDTQYF | TGCGCCAGCAGCTTGCCCCGACAGGGTGGAGATACGCAGTATTTT
TRBJ2-7 | NA | NA | TRBV5-4 | CASSHEAGTSSYEQYF | TGTGCCAGCAGCCACGAAGCGGGTACGAGCTCCTACGAGCAGTACTTC
TRBJ2-5 | TRBD2 | once | TRBV7-9 | CASSFRLAEETQYF | TGTGCCAGCAGCTTCCGACTAGCGGAAGAGACCCAGTACTTC
TRBJ1-1 | TRBD1 | NA | TRBV19 | CASSRVPTGTRGTEAFF | TGTGCCAGTAGTAGGGTACCGACAGGGACCAGGGGCACTGAAGCTTTCTTT
TRBJ1-1 | NA | NA | TRBV7-2 | CASSYHTEAFF | TGTGCCAGCAGTTATCACACTGAAGCTTTCTTT
TRBJ1-1 | NA | NA | TRBV30 | CAWSVQIRTEAFF | TGTGCCTGGAGTGTACAGATACGTACTGAAGCTTTCTTT
TRBJ1-2 | TRBD1 | NA | TRBV19 | CASSMLDRAGDGYTF | TGTGCCAGTAGTATGCTGGACAGGGCTGGGGATGGCTACACCTTC
TRBJ2-7 | TRBD2 | NA | TRBV6-6 | CASTGLAGGYEQYF | TGTGCCAGCACGGGACTAGCGGGGGGGTACGAGCAGTACTTC
TRBJ2-3 | NA | NA | TRBV9 | CASSVRATTDTQYF | TGTGCCAGCAGCGTGAGGGCTACCACAGATACGCAGTATTTT
TRBJ2-3 | NA | NA | TRBV5-1 | CASSLSGGGATDTQYF | TGCGCCAGCAGCTTGTCGGGAGGGGGCGCCACAGATACGCAGTATTTT
TRBJ2-1 | TRBD1 | NA | TRBV6-5 | CASSYSWDRGDNEQFF | TGTGCCAGCAGTTACTCGTGGGACAGGGGAGACAATGAGCAGTTCTTC
TRBJ2-3 | NA | NA | TRBV7-3 | CASSLIGGGTDTQYF | TGTGCCAGCAGCTTAATAGGAGGGGGCACAGATACGCAGTATTTT